This T cell receptor beta chain was captured in a study of vaccination effects on CD4 cells after COVID-19. Following culture for around 10 days, CD4+ T cells were isolated. Each person got two doses of an mRNA SARS-CoV-2 vaccine, BNT162b2 or mRNA-1273. Profiled with immunoSEQ multiplex PCR; TCRdb holds only in-frame clones, not every one. The sample consists of about 39,000 clones, around two thirds of them appearing once. V shed 9 bases, J shed 0 bases, and the junction held 8 bases outside the gene matches. The CDR3 is 14 amino acids. In germline, CDR1 is SNHLY, CDR2 FYNNEI. This clone was picked up a small number of times. Its antigen is still unknown.

This clonotype originated in a human donor who received a COVID-19 vaccine. The genes are TRBV2 and TRBJ2-7; 7 bases are shared with TRBD2. This specimen consisted of CD4+ T cells from PBMCs cultured without peptide, obtained after COVID-19 vaccination. The CDR3 sequence is CASLRLASSYEQYF. In DNA, the CDR3 is TGTGCCAGTCTTCGACTAGCCTCCTCCTACGAGCAGTACTTC.